The clone carrying this T cell receptor beta chain is categorized as medium-sized. Its antigen is unidentified. Tagging with unique molecular identifiers was applied to individual cDNA molecules. TCRdb re-called the 5' RACE reads through MiXCR, storing one row per CDR3 protein. Of tens of thousands of distinct CDR3 sequences in the sample, under 7.5% are singletons; the top ten hold more than 7.5%. The record originates from a study of early T cells in non-severe SARS-CoV-2 infection. Study in general: It was bulk RNA from unsorted whole blood that was sequenced, and the chains were unpaired.

V dropped 1 base and J dropped 6 bases, with 10 bases sitting between them. This CDR3 is built from 14 residues. The germline CDR1 and CDR2 sequences are SGHNT and YENEEA. Study findings and constraints: Anti-spike CD8 specificities were favored by VDJdb matching, whose results missed private and CD4 specificities.

The TCR was taken from an adult who was a healthcare worker with PCR-confirmed SARS-CoV-2 infection or an uninfected control (not recorded which). The specimen was whole blood. The chain carries TRBV11-3 and TRBJ2-1; D is tentatively TRBD1 or TRBD2 (5 bases each). In nucleotides, the CDR3 is TGTGCCAGCAGCTTAGCCGGGACGATCAATGAGCAGTTCTTC. It specifies CASSLAGTINEQFF.